These 2 T cell receptor beta chains were sequenced from one sample in a study of Ad26.COV2.S vaccination and SARS-CoV-2 variants. Treatment meaning: roughly 20 received Ad26.COV2.S at low or high dose, single or two shots; about 5 received placebo; per-sample allocation not given. After the first vaccine or placebo injection, samples were drawn on day 63. TCRdb's table, derived via immunoSEQ multiplex PCR, lists solely in-frame clones and lacks some. Found here are about 450,000 clones, 85% to 90% of them singletons; the top ten hold approximately 2.5%. The specimen was peripheral blood, collected in a trial of Ad26.COV2.S vaccine versus placebo. The receptors stem from a person between 18 and 65 years old who received the Ad26.COV2.S COVID-19 vaccine or a placebo.

The chain carries TRBV7-7 and TRBJ2-5; 9 bases map to TRBD2. The CDR3 has 17 residues. Per the germline V gene, CDR1 is SSHAT and CDR2 is FNYEAQ (reference sequence). V dropped 5 bases and J dropped 1; count of bases not matched to a gene: 11. CDR3 residues: CASSMGSLAGSQETQYF. In DNA form, the CDR3 reads TGTGCCAGCAGCATGGGGTCACTAGCGGGTAGCCAAGAGACCCAGTACTTC. The full variable domain, rest sourced from reference TRBV7-7 and TRBJ2-5, is GAGVSQSPRYKVTKRGQDVTLRCDPISSHATLYWYQQALGQGPEFLTYFNYEAQPDKSGLPSDRFSAERPEGSISTLTIQRTEQRDSAMYRCASSMGSLAGSQETQYFGPGTRLLVL.

The chain links TRBV2 to TRBJ2-1; 10 bases are shared with TRBD2. V gave up 6 bases and J gave up 7 bases; unmatched junction bases: 9. The length of the CDR3 is 15 residues. Germline CDR1 SNHLY, CDR2 FYNNEI. The CDR3 here is CASREREGLWNEQFF. The DNA of the CDR3 is TGTGCCAGCAGGGAGCGGGAGGGCCTCTGGAATGAGCAGTTCTTC.